This T cell receptor beta chain was sequenced for a study of blood T cell repertoires in COVID-19. In the study overall: The cDNA or gDNA used as material had been derived from T cells, B-cell-depleted T cells, or PBMCs.

Some clones are missing from TCRdb's copy, which holds only in-frame ones; the method was immunoSEQ multiplex PCR. Of around 130,000 clones listed, about 86% are singletons. The CDR3 totals 13 residues. V was trimmed by 1 base and J by 4 bases, leaving 8 bases between them. Germline V gene sequence: CDR1 SNHLY, CDR2 FYNNEI. Cohorts were based on clinical histories the participants reported. The material sequenced was PBMCs or T cells enriched from blood (not recorded which). This rearrangement joins TRBV2 to TRBJ2-7; possible D gene TRBD2, 5 bases. The clonotype comes from a man between 35 and 55 years old with acute COVID-19. The CDR3 reads CASSEGGEYEQYF. In DNA form, the CDR3 reads TGTGCCAGCAGTGAAGGGGGAGAATACGAGCAGTACTTC.